Following are 21 T cell receptor beta chains from one sample sequenced in a study of identical twins. MiXCR, applied by TCRdb to the 5' RACE reads, yields one record per CDR3 protein. The table has 1.5 million to 2 million distinct CDR3 sequences, 32% seen once. Sequenced: cord blood. The receptors stem from a newborn girl in good health.

This chain links TRBV20-1 with TRBJ2-1; D unclear. V gave up 0 bases and J gave up 3 bases, with 12 bases separating them. Germline CDR1 reads DFQATT; CDR2 reads SNEGSKA (reference sequence). The CDR3 runs to 15 residues. The CDR3, as DNA: TGCAGTGCTAGAGATGGGTCGACGCACTACAATGAGCAGTTCTTC. Translating gives CSARDGSTHYNEQFF.

V and J are TRBV20-1 and TRBJ2-5, with a possible D match to TRBD2 (6 bases). The V end lost 5 bases, the J end lost 1 base, and 11 bases lay between the germline ends. There are 13 residues in the CDR3. Germline values: CDR1 DFQATT, CDR2 SNEGSKA (reference sequence). The CDR3 DNA reads TGCAGTGCTCCTGGGAGGACCCAAGAGACCCAGTACTTC. Encoded protein: CSAPGRTQETQYF.

The J gene is TRBJ2-3, the V gene TRBV6-1; D may correspond to TRBD1 or TRBD2 (5 bases each). The CDR3 is 14 amino acids. Trimming cost V 1 base and J 5 bases, with 10 bases left between them. In germline, CDR1 is MNHNS, CDR2 SASEGT. The CDR3 DNA reads TGTGCCAGCAGTGAAGGCGGGCAGGGAGATACGCAGTATTTT. This encodes CASSEGGQGDTQYF.

In its sample, this clonotype was seen a few times. The chain recombines TRBV20-1 with TRBJ2-7; TRBD2 matches at 7 bases. The CDR3 sequence is 13 residues long. Germline values: CDR1 DFQATT, CDR2 SNEGSKA (reference sequence). The ends lost 4 bases at V and 0 bases at J; junction bases unmatched: 3. CDR3 nucleotide sequence: TGCAGTGCTAATGGCGGGAGCTCCTACGAGCAGTACTTC. It encodes CSANGGSSYEQYF.

This chain joins TRBV20-1 and TRBJ2-4; 7 bases fit TRBD1. V shed 5 bases and J 0 bases; nucleotides not matched to a gene: 7. Germline CDR1 DFQATT, CDR2 SNEGSKA (reference sequence). CDR3 size: 15 residues. CDR3 amino acids: CSASDRTLAKNIQYF. The CDR3 DNA reads TGCAGTGCTTCGGACAGGACCCTAGCCAAAAACATTCAGTACTTC.

The gene calls are TRBV20-1 and TRBJ2-1; the D is unclear. The CDR3 sequence is 13 residues long. The V gene's germline CDR1 is DFQATT and CDR2 SNEGSKA (reference sequence). V lost 2 bases to trimming and J lost 7 bases, with 12 bases between them. CDR3 region: CSARTPWGNEQFF. The CDR3 region has the DNA TGCAGTGCTAGAACCCCCTGGGGAAATGAGCAGTTCTTC.

The V gene is TRBV10-3, the J gene TRBJ1-2, with D unresolved. The CDR3 is 14 amino acids. Trimming stripped 0 bases from V and 9 bases from J, with 14 bases between. Germline V gene lookup returns CDR1 ENHRY and CDR2 SYGVKD. CDR3 nucleotides: TGTGCCATCAGTGAGTCGCGGGCGGGTTTAAGCTACACCTTC. It codes for CAISESRAGLSYTF.

The table lists this clonotype with a few counts. The chain recombines TRBV7-2 with TRBJ1-2, with D unclear. Germline loops: CDR1 SGHTA, CDR2 FQGNSA. The length of the CDR3 is 15 residues. The ends were cut back, 3 bases at V and 4 bases at J, with 15 bases in the middle. The CDR3, as DNA: TGTGCCAGCAGCTTTTTTGGCCCGGACCGCTATGGCTACACCTTC. Amino acids: CASSFFGPDRYGYTF.

This clonotype was picked up a small number of times. The chain couples TRBV20-1 to TRBJ1-2; D unresolved. Germline V CDR1 and CDR2: DFQATT, SNEGSKA (reference sequence). This CDR3 has 15 residues. The V end was cut by 3 bases, the J end by 3 bases, with 17 bases between. The CDR3 nucleotides are TGCAGTGCTAGCGAAATAAACCTTGGGGACTATGGCTACACCTTC. The encoded protein is CSASEINLGDYGYTF.

The chain carries TRBV20-1 and TRBJ2-1, with D hard to call. With the DNA end fitting TRBJ2-7 better, the J assignment may be wrong. The CDR3 runs to 14 residues. Germline loops: CDR1 DFQATT, CDR2 SNEGSKA (reference sequence). The CDR3 spells CSARGSLLYNEQYF. CDR3 coding DNA: TGCAGTGCTAGGGGTAGCCTCCTCTACAATGAGCAGTACTTC.

The chain carries TRBV6-6 and TRBJ1-4; the D gene is possibly TRBD1 (5 bases). There are 14 residues in the CDR3. The germline V gene has CDR1 MNHNY and CDR2 SVGAGI (reference sequence). V was pared by 3 bases and J by 8 bases, with 13 bases between. The CDR3 sequence is CASSYEVQGEKLFF. The CDR3 bases are TGTGCCAGCAGTTATGAGGTTCAGGGAGAAAAACTGTTTTTT.

Of note for this clonotype: One end of the junction does not line up with germline, which may come from a read error. CDR3 nucleotides: TGTGCCAGCAGTCCTGAGGTCAGAAAAGTAGATGCGCAGTATTTT. Encoded protein: CASSPEVRKVDAQYF. The rearrangement uses TRBV12-3 or TRBV12-4 and TRBJ2-3; unclear D gene. The CDR3 length is 15 residues.

In DNA form, the CDR3 reads TGCAGTGCTAGACCTTGGCAGGGGTATAATTCACCCCTCCACTTT. Encoded protein: CSARPWQGYNSPLHF. V is TRBV20-1 and J is TRBJ1-6; D perhaps matches TRBD1 (6 bases). Trimming left V 2 bases short and J 4 bases short, with 12 bases between. CDR1 and CDR2 (germline): DFQATT, SNEGSKA (reference sequence). This CDR3 is 15 amino acids long.

The rearrangement links TRBV9 to TRBJ2-1; 11 bases agree with TRBD2. The CDR3 has 16 amino acids. Looked up from germline, CDR1 is SGDLS and CDR2 is YYNGEE. The ends lost 4 bases at V and 2 bases at J; junction bases unmatched: 5. The chain's CDR3 is CASSFQGLAAYNEQFF. CDR3 in DNA: TGTGCCAGCAGCTTTCAGGGACTAGCGGCCTACAATGAGCAGTTCTTC.

The chain combines TRBV24-1 with TRBJ2-3; no clear D gene. Looked up from germline, CDR1 is KGHDR and CDR2 is SFDVKD. CDR3 length: 13 amino acids. V dropped 4 bases and J dropped 3 bases, with 7 bases sitting between them. CDR3 coding DNA: TGTGCCACCAGTGACCTCTTTACAGATACGCAGTATTTT. Its protein product is CATSDLFTDTQYF.

This chain joins TRBV4-1 and TRBJ2-1; tentatively, D is TRBD2 (5 bases). There are 15 residues in the CDR3. The germline V gene encodes CDR1 MGHRA and CDR2 YSYEKL. V was pared by 2 bases and J by 10 bases, with 18 bases between. The CDR3 region has the DNA TGCGCCAGCAGCCAACCGGACTCTAGCCCCTACGAGCAGTTCTTC. Its translation: CASSQPDSSPYEQFF.

The rearrangement uses TRBV6-2 or TRBV6-3 and TRBJ2-7; D ambiguous. The CDR3 extends over 13 amino acids. V lost 6 bases to trimming and J lost 4 bases, with 13 bases between them. The V gene's germline CDR1 is MNHEY and CDR2 SVGEGT. In DNA form, the CDR3 reads TGTGCCAGCAGCATAAAAGGTCCTTACGAGCAGTACTTC. Encoded protein: CASSIKGPYEQYF.

The CDR3 DNA reads as TGTACCGGCAGGAAGTCAGGGACTTCCTCTTTCAAAGAGACCCAGTACTTC. It encodes CTGRKSGTSSFKETQYF. The chain links TRBV3-1 to TRBJ2-5; possibly TRBD2 for D (6 bases). Germline loops: CDR1 LGHDT, CDR2 YNNKEL (reference sequence). This CDR3 has 17 amino acids.

This clonotype was seen only a few times. This chain uses TRBV19 with TRBJ2-7; 7 bases match TRBD1. Germline values: CDR1 LNHDA, CDR2 SQIVND (reference sequence). Trimming at V came to 4 bases and at J to 3 bases, leaving 9 bases not matched to a gene. The CDR3 is made up of 15 amino acids. The CDR3 region has the DNA TGTGCCAGTAGTAGCCGGGACAGCATCTTCTACGAGCAGTACTTC. Amino acid sequence: CASSSRDSIFYEQYF.

This clonotype was seen a handful of times. CDR3 sequence (DNA): TGTGCCAGCAGCTTACGCAGCGGACTAGCGGGGAAACTTTCCTACGAGCAGTACTTC. This sequence encodes CASSLRSGLAGKLSYEQYF. The V and J genes are TRBV7-2 and TRBJ2-7; TRBD2 aligns across 12 bases. After removal of 2 bases from V and 1 base from J, the junction contained 12 bases not matched to a gene. Germline lookup yields CDR1 SGHTA and CDR2 FQGNSA. CDR3 length equals 19 residues.

V usage is TRBV29-1 and J usage is TRBJ2-1, with 9 positions matching TRBD2. The germline gives CDR1 SQVTM, CDR2 ANQGSEA. V was pared by 1 base and J by 2 bases, with 6 bases of the junction left unmatched. This CDR3 has 16 residues. The CDR3 region has the DNA TGCAGCGTTGAAGGAGGCGGGGGGGGGACCTACAATGAGCAGTTCTTC. It specifies CSVEGGGGGTYNEQFF.